The sequence of this T cell receptor beta chain was determined in a study of shared clonotypes between healthy human individuals (TCRdb year 2020). As for the study more broadly: Two women and a few men aged 18 to 49 years were included in the cohort. Libraries were prepared and TCR repertoires were sequenced by different laboratories using diverse techniques, in order to increase sequencing depth and limit assay-specific biases. Per donor, three plates each were used for CD4 naive and CD4 memory, two for CD8 naive, and one for CD8 memory. To estimate repertoire size and how much clonotypes are shared between individuals, the study performed deep sequencing of blood TCR repertoires from roughly five healthy adults. Leukapheresis yielded between about 0.85 and 9.5 billion PBMCs per donor.

Comments on this clone: This receptor's antigen is unknown. No clone much larger than this one lies a single base away; base qualities are absent.

Overall results and qualifications from the work: Higher generation probabilities were observed for clonotypes shared by all four sorted-subset donors than for non-shared clonotypes. Estimated clonotype richness was generally larger for naive than for memory subsets. Rarefaction of sorted-subset datasets indicated incomplete sequencing despite the large sequencing depth. Approximately 5% of naive CD4, roughly 3.5% of naive CD8, around 2.3% of memory CD4, and about 0.4% of memory CD8 clonotypes were shared across several donors. Based on pairwise subsampling, the degree of clonotype sharing among donors was expected to be affected by sequencing depth. Sampling was restricted to blood, and TCR repertoires in tissue are likely to differ from TCR repertoires in blood. Because the study included a small number of donors, the genetic and exposure-history diversity represented was limited.

The donors were healthy, HIV-negative adults with no recently reported acute infections or vaccinations. Only Caucasian adults living in Nashville, Tennessee, USA were represented among the donors. CD4+ T cells were enriched by magnetic negative selection; naive cells were then positively selected on CD45RA, and the negative fraction formed the memory subset. Blood was obtained by leukapheresis, after which PBMCs were separated by Ficoll-Histopaque density gradient centrifugation and cryopreserved in liquid nitrogen vapor phase. Analytical flow cytometry was used to check the purity and quantity of every magnetically sorted T cell population. Each sorted fraction had its genomic DNA isolated and then quantified by UV absorbance on a Nanodrop 2000c. Using the deep immunoSEQ assay, multiplex PCR amplified TCR CDR3 regions from genomic DNA. For each cell subset, the extracted genomic DNA was distributed evenly across all wells of several immunoSEQ 96-well plates, and each plate served as one replicate. For sorted subsets, each replicate PCR was loaded with 150 to 250 ng genomic DNA, equivalent to 25,000 to 30,000 T cell genomes. Purified libraries were measured with a Qubit 3.0 fluorometer, size-checked on a Bioanalyzer 2100, and measured again with the KAPA Library Quantification kit. Every immunoSEQ 96-well plate was sequenced on a dedicated single-read 150-cycle Illumina NextSeq 550 flow cell. The original pipeline was this. Because the immunoSEQ output included only junctional sequences and no quality scores, the filtering could not be the same as the filtering used for full-length reads. Sequences were annotated with PyIR, a Python wrapper for IgBLAST v1.9, using IMGT germline references to assign V/J genes and CDR3. Reads were filtered out if the reads had weak V/J assignments (E-value above 1e-6), no CDR3, stop codons, out-of-frame junctions, or ambiguous translated residues. V3J clonotypes were defined as sequences sharing the same inferred V gene, J gene, and CDR3 amino acid sequence. The percentage overlap between two repertoires was calculated by dividing the number of shared unique clonotypes by the size of the smaller repertoire. RTK rarefaction, the Chao1 estimator, and Recon v2.1 estimates of unobserved clonotypes were used to assess repertoire richness. OLGA was used to compute generation probabilities for all TCRbeta clonotypes that the gDNA method yielded from several donors. Drawn from immuneACCESS, this table holds only the in-frame rearrangements with V and J called that TCRdb kept. Clones are partly lost; checked studies trace under half to an unresolved V gene and leave the rest unexplained. Clonal size and the V and J genes are those of that table, whereas D and trimming came from the DNA. This sample comprises some 2 million clones, over 85% of them detected only once. 0.1% to 0.15% of the sample comes from the top ten.

The clonotype originates from a man aged 18 to 30 in good health. Material for sequencing was naive CD4+ T cells sorted from blood. The intended sense of this specimen's cell subset or site label: CD45RA+ positively selected.

The nucleotides read TGTGCCAGCAGTTTATCCCCCGACGGATCCTACGAGCAGTACTTC. Translated, it gives CASSLSPDGSYEQYF. The chain was built from TRBV27 and TRBJ2-7; the D gene assignment is ambiguous. V is clipped by 0 bases and J by 1 base, and the sequence between their germline boundaries is 10 bases long. From its cysteine to its phenylalanine, the CDR3 spans 15 amino acids. The entry retains the CDR3 DNA only, 45 bases that are in frame from base 1. The germline V gene (reference sequence) specifies MNHEY as CDR1 and SMNVEV as CDR2.